This T cell receptor (beta chain) was recovered during a study of graft-versus-host responses after intestinal transplantation. Study information: In this cohort, recipients had multivisceral, liver-intestinal, or isolated intestinal transplants. Points from the study as a whole: Circulating GvH clones peaking coincided with falling HvG clones soon after transplant.

To note about this clone: Its antigen is not known.

Clones were sequenced by immunoSEQ multiplex PCR, and TCRdb holds only the in-frame ones, with some missing. The repertoire holds approximately 100,000 clones, with more than 85% as singletons. Germline-derived CDR1 and CDR2 are SNHLY and FYNNEI. This CDR3 comprises 15 residues. V was pared by 3 bases and J by 7 bases, with 8 bases of the junction left unmatched. The gene calls are TRBV2 and TRBJ1-2; 10 bases are shared with TRBD1. This clonotype was sampled from a human donor who received an intestinal transplant. The input for sequencing was unstimulated CD8+ T cells sorted from spleen or lymph node cells, taken before intestinal transplant. The CDR3 nucleotides read TGTGCCAGCAGTGACGGGACAGGGGAACGGGGTGGCTACACCTTC. Protein sequence: CASSDGTGERGGYTF.